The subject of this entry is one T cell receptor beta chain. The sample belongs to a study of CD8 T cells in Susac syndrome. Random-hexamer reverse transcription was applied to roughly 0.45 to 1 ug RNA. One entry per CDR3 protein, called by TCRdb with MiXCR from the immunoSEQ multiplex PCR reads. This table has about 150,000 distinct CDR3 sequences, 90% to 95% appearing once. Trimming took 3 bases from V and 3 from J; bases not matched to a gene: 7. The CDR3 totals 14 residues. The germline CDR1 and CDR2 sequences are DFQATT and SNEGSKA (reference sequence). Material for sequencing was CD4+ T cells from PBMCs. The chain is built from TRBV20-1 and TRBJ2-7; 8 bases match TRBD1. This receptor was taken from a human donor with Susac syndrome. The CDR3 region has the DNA TGCAGTGCTAGGCCCGGGACAGGATTCTACGAGCAGTACTTC. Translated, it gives CSARPGTGFYEQYF.